Described below is a single TCR beta chain sequence and its context. The data stem from a study of blood T cell repertoires in COVID-19. In germline, CDR1 is MNHNS, CDR2 SASEGT. There are 12 residues in the CDR3. Trimming took 1 base from V and 11 from J, leaving 11 bases between them. Sequenced by immunoSEQ multiplex PCR; TCRdb stores in-frame clones only, minus some. The table lists about 200,000 clones, approximately 78% of them singletons, with around 8% in the top ten. The chain is built from TRBV6-1 and TRBJ1-2; the D is unclear. Sequenced sample: peripheral blood. This clonotype was sampled from a woman of 80 years or more with COVID-19, enrolled during active disease. The CDR3 bases are TGTGCCAGCAGTGAAGTTCGCACAGATTACACCTTC. Protein product: CASSEVRTDYTF.